These 18 T cell receptor beta chains originate from one sample sequenced in a study of blood T cell repertoires in COVID-19. Libraries were prepared by immunoSEQ multiplex PCR; TCRdb keeps only in-frame clonotypes and omits some of them. The sample contains 70,000 or so clones, roughly 72% of which appear only once. Sequencing was carried out using peripheral blood. The receptors come from a man aged 55-75 years with COVID-19, enrolled during active disease.

The CDR3 loop is CASSSAGPVDTQYF. CDR3 sequence (DNA): TGTGCCAGCAGTTCAGCGGGGCCCGTGGATACGCAGTATTTT. The V gene is TRBV28, the J gene TRBJ2-3, with 7 bases that match TRBD2. CDR3 length equals 14 residues. V dropped 4 bases and J dropped 6; count of bases not matched to a gene: 7. Germline V gene data show CDR1 as MDHEN and CDR2 as SYDVKM.

In this sample, this clone turned up a few times. The chain employs TRBV5-1 and TRBJ1-1, with no clear D. This CDR3 region has 14 residues. Per germline, CDR1 SGHRS and CDR2 YFSETQ. Trimming took 0 bases from V and 4 from J, leaving 10 bases between them. The CDR3, as DNA: TGCGCCAGCAGCTTGGGACTCAGCAGCACTGAAGCTTTCTTT. It yields the protein CASSLGLSSTEAFF. Combining the CDR3 with reference TRBV5-1 and TRBJ1-1 gives the whole variable domain KAGVTQTPRYLIKTRGQQVTLSCSPISGHRSVSWYQQTPGQGLQFLFEYFSETQRNKGNFPGRFSGRQFSNSRSEMNVSTLELGDSALYLCASSLGLSSTEAFFGQGTRLTVV.

The chain carries TRBV9 and TRBJ2-5; unclear D gene. This CDR3 has 14 amino acids. Trimming pared 0 bases from V and 0 bases from J, leaving 6 bases between. Germline CDR1 reads SGDLS; CDR2 reads YYNGEE. The CDR3 nucleotides are TGTGCCAGCAGCGTAGGGGCCAACCAAGAGACCCAGTACTTC. It encodes CASSVGANQETQYF.

There are a few counts of this clone. The genes are TRBV6-5 and TRBJ1-2; 7 bases are shared with TRBD1. Unmatched junction bases numbered 3, after V lost 11 bases and J lost 3 bases. Looked up from germline, CDR1 is MNHEY and CDR2 is SVGAGI. CDR3 length equals 11 residues. The CDR3 sequence is CAEQGYYGYTF. CDR3 DNA: TGTGCCGAACAGGGGTACTATGGCTACACCTTC.

The table lists this clone with a count of one. The rearrangement uses TRBV6-1 and TRBJ1-6; no clear D gene. Looked up from germline, CDR1 is MNHNS and CDR2 is SASEGT. The CDR3 is 13 residues long. V was trimmed by 1 base and J by 10 bases, leaving 8 bases between them. The CDR3 nucleotides are TGTGCCAGCAGTGAAGTGTCGGGATCACCCCTCCACTTT. This translates into CASSEVSGSPLHF.

V and J are TRBV28 and TRBJ2-7; TRBD1 agrees at 8 bases. CDR1 is MDHEN, CDR2 SYDVKM, per germline. V was clipped by 4 bases and J by 0 bases; unmatched bases: 14. This CDR3 is 18 amino acids long. The CDR3 region has the DNA TGTGCCAGCAGTTCGCATATGTGGACAGGGCTGAGCTCCTACGAGCAGTACTTC. Its protein is CASSSHMWTGLSSYEQYF. Full variable domain (missing parts from reference TRBV28 and TRBJ2-7): DVKVTQSSRYLVKRTGEKVFLECVQDMDHENMFWYRQDPGLGLRLIYFSYDVKMKEKGDIPEGYSVSREKKERFSLILESASTNQTSMYLCASSSHMWTGLSSYEQYFGPGTRLTVT.

The V gene is TRBV10-3, the J gene TRBJ2-3; 11 nucleotides line up with TRBD2. From germline, CDR1 is ENHRY and CDR2 SYGVKD. The CDR3 covers 16 residues. V trimming: 6 bases; J trimming: 4 bases; junction bases outside the gene matches: 9. This CDR3 reads CAIRRTSGWGADTQYF. CDR3 in DNA: TGTGCCATCAGGCGGACTAGCGGGTGGGGTGCAGATACGCAGTATTTT.

About this clone: Sequence at one end of the junction differs from germline and may be a read error. The chain couples TRBV28 to TRBJ2-7; 14 bases agree with TRBD2. Germline V gene data show CDR1 as MDHEN and CDR2 as SYDVKM. The CDR3 is 15 residues long. CDR3 DNA: TGTGCCAGCAGTTTGCTGGGACTAGCGGGAGCTAGCAGTAGCTTC. It is translated as CASSLLGLAGASSSF.

In its sample, this clone was seen once. V usage is TRBV15 and J usage is TRBJ2-7; 11 nucleotides match TRBD1. The length of the CDR3 is 15 residues. The J segment lost 2 bases and the V segment lost 2 bases, leaving 2 bases of the junction unmatched. Germline loops: CDR1 LNHNV, CDR2 YYDKDF (reference sequence). The CDR3, as DNA: TGTGCCACCAGCAGACAGGGACAGGGGGCCTACGAGCAGTACTTC. This encodes CATSRQGQGAYEQYF.

This sequence joins TRBV15 and TRBJ2-7, with TRBD1 matching over 7 bases. Germline V CDR1 and CDR2: LNHNV, YYDKDF (reference sequence). The V gene end was trimmed by 3 bases and the J gene end by 1 base; junction bases not matched to a gene: 3. The length of the CDR3 is 14 residues. The CDR3 protein is CATSRPGQSYEQYF. The CDR3 DNA is TGTGCCACCAGCAGGCCGGGACAGTCCTACGAGCAGTACTTC. Drawing the rest from reference TRBV15 and TRBJ2-7, the complete variable domain is DAMVIQNPRYQVTQFGKPVTLSCSQTLNHNVMYWYQQKSSQAPKLLFHYYDKDFNNEADTPDNFQSRRPNTSFCFLDIRSPGLGDTAMYLCATSRPGQSYEQYFGPGTRLTVT.

CDR3 coding DNA: TGTGCCAGCAGCGGACAGGGGATCAATGAGCAGTTCTTC. This encodes CASSGQGINEQFF. This chain links TRBV9 with TRBJ2-1, with 8 nucleotides matching TRBD1. With 3 bases clipped from V and 6 bases from J, the junction kept 2 bases outside the gene matches. This CDR3 is built from 13 residues. Per germline, CDR1 SGDLS and CDR2 YYNGEE.

The rearrangement joins TRBV10-3 to TRBJ2-2; the match to TRBD1 covers 10 bases. The CDR3 length is 14 residues. The germline CDR1 and CDR2 sequences are ENHRY and SYGVKD. After removal of 5 bases from V and 5 bases from J, the junction contained 2 bases not matched to a gene. CDR3 DNA: TGTGCCATCAGTCCGGGACAGGGGACCGGGGAGCTGTTTTTT. This encodes CAISPGQGTGELFF.

J is TRBJ2-1 and V is TRBV7-7, with D possibly TRBD2 on 6 matching bases. The length of the CDR3 is 15 residues. Trimming cost V 6 bases and J 4 bases, with 16 bases left between them. Germline V gene lookup returns CDR1 SSHAT and CDR2 FNYEAQ (reference sequence). The DNA of the CDR3 is TGTGCCAGCAGTTCAAGGAGGGGTACTTACAATGAGCAGTTCTTC. As protein: CASSSRRGTYNEQFF.

The J gene is TRBJ2-7, the V gene TRBV5-1; 8 bases fit TRBD1. This CDR3 has 12 amino acids. CDR1 is SGHRS and CDR2 is YFSETQ in the germline V gene. With V trimmed by 5 bases and J by 7 bases, 5 bases remained unmatched. This CDR3 reads CASSQTGAEQYF. The CDR3 DNA follows: TGCGCCAGCAGTCAGACAGGGGCTGAGCAGTACTTC.

This chain joins TRBV9 and TRBJ1-1; D unresolved. Looked up from germline, CDR1 is SGDLS and CDR2 is YYNGEE. V lost 4 bases and J lost 5, with 15 bases in between. The CDR3 loop spans 14 amino acids. CDR3 coding DNA: TGTGCCAGCAGCACTGAGGGTGTTGGAACTGAAGCTTTCTTT. Its protein is CASSTEGVGTEAFF.

The chain is built from TRBV3-1 (or the pseudogene TRBV3-2) and TRBJ1-1; TRBD1 might be the D (6 bases). V lost 5 bases and J 1 base, leaving 11 bases between the germline ends. This CDR3 has 14 amino acids. Germline V gives CDR1 LGHDT, CDR2 YNNKEL (reference sequence). CDR3 coding DNA: TGTGCCAGCAGCTACAGGGACGGGAACACTGAAGCTTTCTTT. It codes for CASSYRDGNTEAFF.

The V and J genes are TRBV10-1 and TRBJ2-5; tentative D call: TRBD2 (6 bases). CDR1 is WNHNN, CDR2 SYGVQD, per germline (reference sequence). Trimming stripped 4 bases from V and 3 bases from J, with 9 bases between. CDR3 length: 13 residues. CDR3 coding DNA: TGCGCCAGCAGTGGCGGGGTTGAAGAGACCCAGTACTTC. Amino acid sequence: CASSGGVEETQYF.

This sequence joins TRBV4-1 and TRBJ2-5, with 8 bases lining up with TRBD2. Looked up from germline, CDR1 is MGHRA and CDR2 is YSYEKL. V shed 4 bases and J 5 bases; nucleotides not matched to a gene: 9. The CDR3 loop spans 15 amino acids. In DNA, the CDR3 is TGCGCCAGCAGCCTCGAGGGACTAGAAGGGGAGACCCAGTACTTC. It codes for CASSLEGLEGETQYF.